In its sample, the clone carrying this T cell receptor (beta chain) was seen once. As yet, its antigen is unknown. This may be a read error: a much more frequent sequence differs by one nucleotide. V was trimmed by 5 bases and J by 2 bases, leaving 9 bases between them. The V gene's germline CDR1 is MNHNS and CDR2 SASEGT. The CDR3 has 13 residues. The sample originates from a study of cytomegalovirus exposure and HLA in healthy donors. Study outcomes and limitations: In a later analysis, a missense DCLRE1C variant was linked to TCR beta V- and J-gene trimming. A later analysis found common viral pathogens apparently linked to several of the most significant clusters. In an earlier analysis, productive rearrangement rates for most beta V segments clustered near 90% or 30%.

Primers for the PCR totalled 60 Vbeta and 13 Jbeta. Here immunoSEQ multiplex PCR was the method, and the copy in TCRdb shows in-frame clones only, minus some. The data show just over 150,000 clones, approximately 76% seen once. Sequenced: PBMCs. The receptor comes from a female donor in good health and CMV-seronegative. The chain joins TRBV6-1 to TRBJ1-2, with a weak D call TRBD1 (6 bases). CDR3 in amino acids: CASSSDRNYGYTF. CDR3 nucleotides: TGTGCCAGCAGTTCCGACAGGAACTATGGCTACACCTTC.